This TCR beta chain was sequenced during a study of beta chain features in type 1 diabetes. Turning to the study itself: Healthy donors and patients had similar age, gender and cell yields.

The CDR3 runs 14 residues. V shed 6 bases and J shed 1 base, with 9 bases lying between them. Per the germline V gene, CDR1 is MDHEN and CDR2 is SYDVKM. Whole-study findings and limits: VDJ junctions in type 1 diabetes patients carried more deletions and fewer insertions. The naive, central memory and Treg TCRB repertoires of patients appeared to be more similar to one another than those of healthy donors.

Central memory, naive, regulatory and stem cell-like memory CD4+ cells were sorted by CD45RO/CCR7/CD25/CD127/CD95/CD27. cDNA synthesis used the whole RNA isolate, giving expressed TCRB sequences. The method was immunoSEQ multiplex PCR; TCRdb's version includes in-frame clones alone and lacks a portion of them. The sample lists some 150,000 clones; 10% were seen once. This clone was observed a handful of times. Its matching antigen is unknown. This clonotype was sampled from a man younger than 35 in good health. Sequencing was done on a sample of naive CD4+ T cells from blood. This chain links TRBV28 with TRBJ1-4; D is perhaps TRBD1 (5 bases). The CDR3 DNA is TGTGCCAGCAGCTCAGGGTTAACTAATGAAAAACTGTTTTTT. Translating gives CASSSGLTNEKLFF.